This TCR beta chain was sequenced in a study of shared clonotypes between healthy human individuals. About the study: The study drew on two women and three men aged 18 to 49 as donors. Findings of the study overall: The small donor group covered limited genetic and exposure diversity.

Repertoires were generated with immunoSEQ multiplex PCR, while TCRdb's copy carries only in-frame clones and drops some. This sample has a few million clones, with nearly 97% found just once. Trimming took 3 bases from V and 5 from J; bases not matched to a gene: 10. Germline-derived CDR1 and CDR2 are KGHSH and LQKENI. This CDR3 is built from 16 residues. A remark on this clone: As yet, its antigen is unknown.

The chain employs TRBV18 and TRBJ2-3; 8 bases map to TRBD2. This receptor was obtained from a man between 18 and 35 years old in good health. The sequenced sample consisted of naive CD4+ T cells sorted from blood. As to subset: CD45RA+ positively selected. CDR3 protein: CASSPERGLSGDTQYF. DNA of the CDR3: TGTGCCAGCTCACCCGAGCGGGGGCTATCGGGAGATACGCAGTATTTT.